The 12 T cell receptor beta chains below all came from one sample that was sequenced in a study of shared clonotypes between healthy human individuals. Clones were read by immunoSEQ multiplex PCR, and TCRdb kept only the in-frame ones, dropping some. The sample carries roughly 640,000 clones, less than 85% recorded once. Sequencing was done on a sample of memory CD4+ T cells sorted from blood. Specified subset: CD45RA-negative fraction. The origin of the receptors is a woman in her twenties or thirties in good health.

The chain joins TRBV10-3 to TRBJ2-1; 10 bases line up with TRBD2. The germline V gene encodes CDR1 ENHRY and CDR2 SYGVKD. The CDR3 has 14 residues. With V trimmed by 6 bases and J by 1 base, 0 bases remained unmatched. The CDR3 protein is CAIRAGGSYNEQFF. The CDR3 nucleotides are TGTGCCATCAGAGCGGGAGGGTCCTACAATGAGCAGTTCTTC.

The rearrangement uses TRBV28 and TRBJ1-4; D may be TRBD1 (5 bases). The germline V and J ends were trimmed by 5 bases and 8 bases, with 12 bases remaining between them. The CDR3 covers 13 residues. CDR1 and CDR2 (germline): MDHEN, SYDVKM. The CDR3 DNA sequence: TGTGCCAGCAGTCCCGGGGGGGAGGAAAAACTGTTTTTT. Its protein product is CASSPGGEEKLFF.

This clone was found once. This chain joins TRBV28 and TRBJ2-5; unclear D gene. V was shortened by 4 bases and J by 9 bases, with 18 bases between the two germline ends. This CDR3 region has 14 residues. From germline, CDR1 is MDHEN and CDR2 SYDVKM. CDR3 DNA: TGTGCCAGCAGTTCAGACTGGGCCTTCTCGGCCCAGTACTTC. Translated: CASSSDWAFSAQYF.

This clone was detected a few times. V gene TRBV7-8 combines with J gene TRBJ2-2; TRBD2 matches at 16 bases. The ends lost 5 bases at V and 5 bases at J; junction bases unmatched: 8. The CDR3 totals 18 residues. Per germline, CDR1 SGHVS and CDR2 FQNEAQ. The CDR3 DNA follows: TGTGCCAGCAGCCCACAGGGACTAGCGGGAGGGCGGACCGGGGAGCTGTTTTTT. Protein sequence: CASSPQGLAGGRTGELFF.

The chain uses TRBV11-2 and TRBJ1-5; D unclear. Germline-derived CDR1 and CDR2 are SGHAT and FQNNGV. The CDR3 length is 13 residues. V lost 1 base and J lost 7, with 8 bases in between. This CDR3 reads CASSLVTRQPQHF. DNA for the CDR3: TGTGCCAGCAGCTTAGTCACGCGACAGCCCCAGCATTTT.

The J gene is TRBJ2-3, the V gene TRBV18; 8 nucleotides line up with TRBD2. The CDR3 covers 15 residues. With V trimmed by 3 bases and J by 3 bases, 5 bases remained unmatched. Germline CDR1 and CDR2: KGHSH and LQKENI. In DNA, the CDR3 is TGTGCCAGCTCACCCTTAGCGGGAACGACAGATACGCAGTATTTT. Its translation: CASSPLAGTTDTQYF. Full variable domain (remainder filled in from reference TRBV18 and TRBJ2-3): NAGVMQNPRHLVRRRGQEARLRCSPMKGHSHVYWYRQLPEEGLKFMVYLQKENIIDESGMPKERFSAEFPKEGPSILRIQQVVRGDSAAYFCASSPLAGTTDTQYFGPGTRLTVL.

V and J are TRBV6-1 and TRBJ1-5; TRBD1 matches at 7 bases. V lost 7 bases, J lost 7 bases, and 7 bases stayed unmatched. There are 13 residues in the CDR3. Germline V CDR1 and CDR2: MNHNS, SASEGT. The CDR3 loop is CASNPTGTQPQHF. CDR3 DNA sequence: TGTGCCAGCAACCCGACAGGGACCCAGCCCCAGCATTTT.

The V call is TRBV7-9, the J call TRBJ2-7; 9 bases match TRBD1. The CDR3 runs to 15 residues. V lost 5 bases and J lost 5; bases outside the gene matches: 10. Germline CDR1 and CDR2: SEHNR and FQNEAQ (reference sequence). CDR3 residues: CASSPGRDRVNEQYF. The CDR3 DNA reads TGTGCCAGCAGCCCAGGAAGGGACAGGGTCAACGAGCAGTACTTC.

This CDR3 reads CASSGTLNTGELFF. CDR3 bases: TGTGCCAGCAGTGGGACTTTAAACACCGGGGAGCTGTTTTTT. The chain employs TRBV28 and TRBJ2-2; a weak D match, TRBD2 (6 bases). V lost 5 bases and J 2 bases, leaving 9 bases between the germline ends. Germline CDR1 reads MDHEN; CDR2 reads SYDVKM. This CDR3 is 14 amino acids long.

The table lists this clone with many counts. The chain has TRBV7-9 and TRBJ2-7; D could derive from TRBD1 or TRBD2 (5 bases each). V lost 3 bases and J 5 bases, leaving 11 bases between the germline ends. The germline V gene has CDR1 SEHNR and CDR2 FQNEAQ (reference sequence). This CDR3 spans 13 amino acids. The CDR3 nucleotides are TGTGCCAGCAGCTTGAGGAGAGGGGACGAGCAGTACTTC. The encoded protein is CASSLRRGDEQYF.

Here the CDR3 DNA reads TGTGCTTCCAGCGGAGCCTACGAGCAGTACTTC. Protein product: CASSGAYEQYF. The J gene is TRBJ2-7, the V gene TRBV2; tentatively, D is TRBD2 (5 bases). The germline V gene has CDR1 SNHLY and CDR2 FYNNEI. The CDR3 has 11 amino acids.

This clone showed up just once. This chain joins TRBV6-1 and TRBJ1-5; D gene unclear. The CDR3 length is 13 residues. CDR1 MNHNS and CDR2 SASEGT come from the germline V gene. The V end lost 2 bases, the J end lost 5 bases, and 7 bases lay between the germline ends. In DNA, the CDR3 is TGTGCCAGCAGTGAAACTTCGTATCAGCCCCAGCATTTT. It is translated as CASSETSYQPQHF.